Included here is one TCR beta chain sequence, with context. Its antigen is currently unknown. This sample is part of a study of cytomegalovirus exposure and HLA in healthy donors. Study-wide results and limits: Testing in vitro showed a few CMV-associated chains specific for CMV antigens.

Both 60 Vbeta primers and 13 Jbeta primers went into the PCR. The table came from immunoSEQ multiplex PCR; TCRdb's copy has only in-frame clones and leaves some out. The sample contains 150,000 to 200,000 clones, about four fifths of which appear only once. The CDR3 consists of 15 residues. CDR1 and CDR2 from the germline V gene are KGHSH and LQKENI. V lost 0 bases to trimming and J lost 8 bases; unmatched junction nucleotides: 3. Sequenced material: PBMCs. The chain carries TRBV18 and TRBJ1-5, with 11 positions matching TRBD1. The sequence was obtained from a woman in her forties or fifties in good health and CMV-seropositive. CDR3 bases: TGTGCCAGCTCACCACCGGGACAGGGGGGTGAGCCCCAGCATTTT. Translation gives CASSPPGQGGEPQHF.